This TCR beta chain was observed in a study of human T cells and chemical hapten exposure. Study-wide context: Chiefly female patients presented with alopecia areata, totalis or universalis.

This clonotype appeared a few times. Unique molecular identifiers were affixed to discrete cDNA molecules within the library. TCRdb itself ran the RACE reads through MiXCR, one entry per CDR3 protein. The data contain 50,000 or so distinct CDR3 sequences, 8% to 10% of them singletons. Stated time point: patch test 3, about 24 weeks after DPC sensitization. Treatment here: therapeutic diphenylcyclopropenone sensitization with weekly scalp DPC. The source of this sequence is a woman in her 40s with alopecia areata. Some clones in this sample may be carry-over from other donors' samples. This sample comprised whole blood, obtained in connection with sensitization to the hapten diphenylcyclopropenone (DPC).

CDR3 region: CASSEWTYEQYF. CDR3 sequence (DNA): TGTGCCAGCAGTGAATGGACCTACGAGCAGTACTTC. This chain links TRBV6-1 with TRBJ2-7; D is unclear. Germline-derived CDR1 and CDR2 are MNHNS and SASEGT. CDR3 length equals 12 residues. V was pared by 2 bases and J by 2 bases, with 4 bases between.